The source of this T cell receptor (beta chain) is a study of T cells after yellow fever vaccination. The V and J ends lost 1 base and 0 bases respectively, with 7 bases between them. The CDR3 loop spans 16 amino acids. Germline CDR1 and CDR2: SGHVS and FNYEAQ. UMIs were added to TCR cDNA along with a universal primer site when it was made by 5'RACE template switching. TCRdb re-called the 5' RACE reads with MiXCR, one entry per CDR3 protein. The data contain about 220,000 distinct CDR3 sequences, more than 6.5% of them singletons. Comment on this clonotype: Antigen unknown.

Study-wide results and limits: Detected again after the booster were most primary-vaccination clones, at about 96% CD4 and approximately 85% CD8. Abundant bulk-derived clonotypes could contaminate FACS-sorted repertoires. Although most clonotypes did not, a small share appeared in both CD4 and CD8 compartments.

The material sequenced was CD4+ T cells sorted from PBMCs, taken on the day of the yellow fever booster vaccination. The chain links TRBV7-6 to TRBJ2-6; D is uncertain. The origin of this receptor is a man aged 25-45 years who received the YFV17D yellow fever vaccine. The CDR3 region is CASSLVWGSGANVLTF. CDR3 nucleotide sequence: TGTGCCAGCAGCTTAGTCTGGGGCTCTGGGGCCAACGTCCTGACTTTC.